This T cell receptor beta chain was recovered during a study of cytomegalovirus exposure and HLA in healthy donors. On this clone itself: Antigen: not known.

The PCR had 60 Vbeta and 13 Jbeta primers. The method was immunoSEQ multiplex PCR; TCRdb's version includes in-frame clones alone and lacks a portion of them. The sample lists about 140,000 clones; around three quarters were seen once. Between the trimmed V and J ends, which lost 1 base and 7 bases, there was a span of 10 bases. Germline values: CDR1 SQVTM, CDR2 ANQGSEA. The CDR3 consists of 12 residues. Points from the study as a whole: The study put some 160 TCR beta chains on its list as cytomegalovirus-associated.

Sequencing input: PBMCs. The receptor comes from a man aged 35-49 years in good health and CMV-seronegative. This chain links TRBV29-1 with TRBJ1-2; D is perhaps TRBD1 (5 bases). In DNA form, the CDR3 reads TGCAGCGTTGAAGGCAGGGTGGGTGGCTACACCTTC. Protein: CSVEGRVGGYTF. The complete variable domain, with remaining parts taken from reference TRBV29-1 and TRBJ1-2, reads SAVISQKPSRDICQRGTSLTIQCQVDSQVTMMFWYRQQPGQSLTLIATANQGSEATYESGFVIDKFPISRPNLTFSTLTVSNMSPEDSSIYLCSVEGRVGGYTFGSGTRLTVV.